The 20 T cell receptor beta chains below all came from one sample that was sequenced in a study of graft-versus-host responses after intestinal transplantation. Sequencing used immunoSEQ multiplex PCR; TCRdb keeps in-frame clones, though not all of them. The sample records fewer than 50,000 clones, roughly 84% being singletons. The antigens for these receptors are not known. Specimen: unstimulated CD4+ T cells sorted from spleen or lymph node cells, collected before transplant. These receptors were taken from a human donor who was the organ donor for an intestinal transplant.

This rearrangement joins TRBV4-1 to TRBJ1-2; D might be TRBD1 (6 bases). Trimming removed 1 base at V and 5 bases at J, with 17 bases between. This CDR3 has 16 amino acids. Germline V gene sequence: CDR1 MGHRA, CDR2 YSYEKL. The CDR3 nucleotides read TGCGCCAGCAGCCAAGGTCCGGGCAGGGGAGGGTATGGCTACACCTTC. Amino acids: CASSQGPGRGGYGYTF.

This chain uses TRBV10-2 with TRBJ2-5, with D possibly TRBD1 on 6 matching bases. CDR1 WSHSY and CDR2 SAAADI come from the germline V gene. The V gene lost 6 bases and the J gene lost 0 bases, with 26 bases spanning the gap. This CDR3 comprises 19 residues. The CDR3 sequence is CASSDPFRNRDGYQETQYF. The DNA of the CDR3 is TGCGCCAGCAGCGACCCCTTTAGGAACAGGGACGGTTACCAAGAGACCCAGTACTTC.

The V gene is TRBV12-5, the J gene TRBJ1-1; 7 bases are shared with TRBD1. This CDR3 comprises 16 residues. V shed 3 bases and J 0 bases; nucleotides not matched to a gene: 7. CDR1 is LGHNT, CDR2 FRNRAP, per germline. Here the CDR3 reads CASGFEGQHVNTEAFF. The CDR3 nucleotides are TGTGCTAGTGGTTTTGAGGGACAGCATGTGAACACTGAAGCTTTCTTT.

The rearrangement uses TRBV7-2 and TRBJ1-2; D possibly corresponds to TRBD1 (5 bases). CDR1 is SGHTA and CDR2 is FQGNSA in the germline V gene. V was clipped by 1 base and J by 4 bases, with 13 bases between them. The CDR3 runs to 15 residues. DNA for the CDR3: TGTGCCAGCAGCTTAGGGCAGGGAAGATTCTATGGCTACACCTTC. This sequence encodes CASSLGQGRFYGYTF.

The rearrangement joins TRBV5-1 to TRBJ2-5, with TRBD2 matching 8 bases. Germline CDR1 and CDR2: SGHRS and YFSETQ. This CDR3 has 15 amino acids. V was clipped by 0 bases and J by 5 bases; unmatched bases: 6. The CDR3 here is CASSLEVAGWETQYF. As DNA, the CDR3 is TGCGCCAGCAGCTTGGAGGTAGCGGGATGGGAGACCCAGTACTTC. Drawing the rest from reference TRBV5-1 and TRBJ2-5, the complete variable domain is KAGVTQTPRYLIKTRGQQVTLSCSPISGHRSVSWYQQTPGQGLQFLFEYFSETQRNKGNFPGRFSGRQFSNSRSEMNVSTLELGDSALYLCASSLEVAGWETQYFGPGTRLLVL.

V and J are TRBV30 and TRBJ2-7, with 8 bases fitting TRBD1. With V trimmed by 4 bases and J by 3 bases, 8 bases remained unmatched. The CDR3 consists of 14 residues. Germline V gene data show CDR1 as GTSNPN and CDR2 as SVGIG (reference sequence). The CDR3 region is CAWMKTGVYYEQYF. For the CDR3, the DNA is TGTGCCTGGATGAAGACAGGGGTCTACTACGAGCAGTACTTC.

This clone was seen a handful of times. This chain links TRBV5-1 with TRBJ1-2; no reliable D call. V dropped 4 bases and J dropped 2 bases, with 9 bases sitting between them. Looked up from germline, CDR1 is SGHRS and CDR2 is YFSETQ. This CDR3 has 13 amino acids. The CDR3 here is CASSKGRNYGYTF. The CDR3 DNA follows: TGCGCCAGCAGCAAGGGCAGAAACTATGGCTACACCTTC.

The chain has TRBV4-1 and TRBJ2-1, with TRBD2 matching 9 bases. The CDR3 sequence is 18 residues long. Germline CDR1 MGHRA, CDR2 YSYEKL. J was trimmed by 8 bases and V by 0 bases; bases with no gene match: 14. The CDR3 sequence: CASSQDWRTPSGIHEQFF. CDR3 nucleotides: TGCGCCAGCAGCCAAGATTGGAGAACCCCTAGCGGGATTCATGAGCAGTTCTTC.

CDR3 DNA sequence: TGTGCCAGCAGCTCGGGACAGCAGGGCCCAGAGACCCAGTACTTC. It translates to CASSSGQQGPETQYF. This chain joins TRBV11-2 and TRBJ2-5, with 7 bases fitting TRBD1. This CDR3 spans 15 amino acids. Germline V gene lookup returns CDR1 SGHAT and CDR2 FQNNGV. After removal of 4 bases from V and 4 bases from J, the junction contained 9 bases not matched to a gene.

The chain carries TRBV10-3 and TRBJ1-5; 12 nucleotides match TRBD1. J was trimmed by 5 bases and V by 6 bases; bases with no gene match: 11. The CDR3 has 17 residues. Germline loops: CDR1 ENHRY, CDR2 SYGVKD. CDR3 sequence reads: CAIRAGTGGPLDQPQHF. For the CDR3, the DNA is TGTGCCATCAGGGCCGGGACAGGGGGCCCACTTGATCAGCCCCAGCATTTT.

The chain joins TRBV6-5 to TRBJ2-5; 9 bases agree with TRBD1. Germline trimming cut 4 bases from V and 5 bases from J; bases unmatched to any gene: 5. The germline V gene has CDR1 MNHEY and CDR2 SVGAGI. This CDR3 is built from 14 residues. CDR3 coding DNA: TGTGCCAGCAGTTTGGACAGGGGACGGGAGACCCAGTACTTC. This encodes CASSLDRGRETQYF.

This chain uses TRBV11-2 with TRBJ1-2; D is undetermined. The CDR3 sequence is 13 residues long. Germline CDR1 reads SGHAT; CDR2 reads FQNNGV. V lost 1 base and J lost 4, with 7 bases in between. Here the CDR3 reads CASSLGRGYGYTF. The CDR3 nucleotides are TGTGCCAGCAGCTTAGGGCGGGGCTATGGCTACACCTTC.

CDR3 bases: TGTGCCAGCAGCTCAGGGCGACAGGTTGTCTCTGGAAACACCATATATTTT. It codes for CASSSGRQVVSGNTIYF. J is TRBJ1-3 and V is TRBV11-2, with D perhaps matching TRBD1 (6 bases). V lost 4 bases and J lost 0, with 16 bases in between. The V gene's germline CDR1 is SGHAT and CDR2 FQNNGV. The CDR3 has 17 residues.

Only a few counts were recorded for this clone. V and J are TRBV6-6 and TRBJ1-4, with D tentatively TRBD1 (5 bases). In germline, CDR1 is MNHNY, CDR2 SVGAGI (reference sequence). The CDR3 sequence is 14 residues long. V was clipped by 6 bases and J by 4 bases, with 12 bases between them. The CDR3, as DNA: TGTGCCAGCAGCCAGGGACGGATTAATGAAAAACTGTTTTTT. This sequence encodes CASSQGRINEKLFF.

The DNA for the CDR3 is TGTGCCAGCAGCTTAGAGGGGACAGGGAATGAAAAACTGTTTTTT. Protein: CASSLEGTGNEKLFF. The V call is TRBV7-2, the J call TRBJ1-4, with 9 bases fitting TRBD1. The CDR3 consists of 15 residues. Per germline, CDR1 SGHTA and CDR2 FQGNSA. V shed 1 base and J 5 bases; nucleotides not matched to a gene: 2.

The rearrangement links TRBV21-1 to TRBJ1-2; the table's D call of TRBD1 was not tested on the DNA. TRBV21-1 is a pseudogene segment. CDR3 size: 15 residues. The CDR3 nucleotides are TGTGCCAGCAGCACCCCGGACAGGGGGCACAGAGGCTACACCTTC. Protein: CASSTPDRGHRGYTF.

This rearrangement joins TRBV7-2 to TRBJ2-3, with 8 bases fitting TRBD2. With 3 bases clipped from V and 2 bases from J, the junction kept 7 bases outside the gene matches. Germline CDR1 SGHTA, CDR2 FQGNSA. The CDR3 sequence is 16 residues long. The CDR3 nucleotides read TGTGCCAGCAGCTTGTTCCCAGCGGGGGCCACAGATACGCAGTATTTT. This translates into CASSLFPAGATDTQYF.

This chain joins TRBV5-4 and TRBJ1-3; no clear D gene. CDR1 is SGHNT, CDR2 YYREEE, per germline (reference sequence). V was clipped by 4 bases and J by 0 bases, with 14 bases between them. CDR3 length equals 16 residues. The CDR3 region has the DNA TGTGCCAGCAGCCGCATCCCAGGATTCTCTGGAAACACCATATATTTT. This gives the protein CASSRIPGFSGNTIYF.

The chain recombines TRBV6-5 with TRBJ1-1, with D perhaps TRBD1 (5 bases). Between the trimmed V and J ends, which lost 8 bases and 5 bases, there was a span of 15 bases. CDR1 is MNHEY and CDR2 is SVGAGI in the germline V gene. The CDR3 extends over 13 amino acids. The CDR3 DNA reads TGTGCCAGCCTACTAGGACGGGGGACTGAAGCTTTCTTT. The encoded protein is CASLLGRGTEAFF.

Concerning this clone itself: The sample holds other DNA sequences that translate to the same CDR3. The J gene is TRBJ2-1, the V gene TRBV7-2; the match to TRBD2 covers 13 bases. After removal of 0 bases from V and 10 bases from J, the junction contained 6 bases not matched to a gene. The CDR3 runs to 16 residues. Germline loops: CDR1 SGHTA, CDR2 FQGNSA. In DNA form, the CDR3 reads TGTGCCAGCAGCTTAGCTAGACTAGCGGGAGGTCAGGAGCAGTTCTTC. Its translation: CASSLARLAGGQEQFF.